This TCR beta chain was recovered during a study of CXCR3-negative and CXCR3-positive naive CD8 T cells. Study results and limitations: Compared with CXCR3-negative naive cells, CXCR3-positive naive cells showed more hydrophobic TRB CDR3s.

To note about this clonotype: Its antigen is currently unknown.

CDR1 is SGHDN and CDR2 is FVKESK in the germline V gene. The CDR3 runs 15 residues. Researchers prepared the TRB cDNA libraries using 5' RACE with UMI labels. TCRdb processed the 5' RACE reads again and assigns one entry to each CDR3 protein, with no DNA. Found here are around 50,000 distinct CDR3 sequences; the top ten clones hold over 0.45%. This sequence originates from a human donor in good health. Some clones in this sample may be carry-over from other donors' samples. Source material: naive CXCR3+ CD8+ T cells from blood. Subset given: CD45RO-CCR7+CD27+CD95- naive CD8+ T cells expressing CXCR3 (TNR3+). The chain has TRBV14 and TRBJ2-7; TCRdb's D call of TRBD1 is untestable without DNA. The CDR3 sequence is CASSRERGPSYEQYF.